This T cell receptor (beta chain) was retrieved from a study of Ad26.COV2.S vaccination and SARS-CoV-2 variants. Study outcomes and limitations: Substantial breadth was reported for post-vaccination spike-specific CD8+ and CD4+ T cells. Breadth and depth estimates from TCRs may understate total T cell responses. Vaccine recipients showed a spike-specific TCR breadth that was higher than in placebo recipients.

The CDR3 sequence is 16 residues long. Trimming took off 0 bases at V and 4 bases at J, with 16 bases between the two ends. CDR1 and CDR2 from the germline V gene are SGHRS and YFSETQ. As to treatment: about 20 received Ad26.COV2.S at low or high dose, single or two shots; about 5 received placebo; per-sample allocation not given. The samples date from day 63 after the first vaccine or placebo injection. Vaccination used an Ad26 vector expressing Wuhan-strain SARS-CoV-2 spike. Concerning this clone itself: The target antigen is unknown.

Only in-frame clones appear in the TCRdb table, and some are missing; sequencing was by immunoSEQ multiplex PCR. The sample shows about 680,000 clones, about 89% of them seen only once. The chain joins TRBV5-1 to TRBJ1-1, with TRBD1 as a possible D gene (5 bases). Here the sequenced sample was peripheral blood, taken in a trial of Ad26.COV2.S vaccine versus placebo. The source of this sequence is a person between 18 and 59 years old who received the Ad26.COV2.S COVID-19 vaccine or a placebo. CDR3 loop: CASSLGGHPLGTEAFF. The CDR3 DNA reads TGCGCCAGCAGCTTGGGGGGCCACCCCTTGGGCACTGAAGCTTTCTTT.